The 20 T cell receptor beta chains in this list originate from one sample, sequenced in a study of blood T cell repertoires in COVID-19. Clones were sequenced by immunoSEQ multiplex PCR, and TCRdb holds only the in-frame ones, with some missing. The sample has 200,000 to 250,000 clones; 70% to 90% are singletons. The specimen sequenced was peripheral blood. The receptors here all came from a man between 18 and 35 years old with active or convalescent COVID-19.

The chain combines TRBV3-1 (or the pseudogene TRBV3-2) with TRBJ2-2; TRBD2 matches at 8 bases. The CDR3 spans 14 residues. Trimming removed 5 bases from V and 2 bases from J; junction bases left unmatched: 1. Germline loops: CDR1 LGHDT, CDR2 YNNKEL (reference sequence). As DNA, the CDR3 is TGTGCCAGCAGCGCGGGAGGCAACACCGGGGAGCTGTTTTTT. It specifies CASSAGGNTGELFF.

The rearrangement joins TRBV24-1 to TRBJ2-1; tentatively, D is TRBD1 (5 bases). The CDR3 is made up of 16 amino acids. CDR1 is KGHDR and CDR2 is SFDVKD in the germline V gene. Trimming cost V 3 bases and J 4 bases, with 15 bases left between them. The CDR3: CATSDPRGQGYNEQFF. The CDR3 DNA reads TGTGCCACCAGTGATCCTAGGGGTCAGGGATACAATGAGCAGTTCTTC.

This chain joins TRBV20-1 and TRBJ2-1; D ambiguous. The CDR3 is made up of 13 amino acids. The germline V and J ends were trimmed by 3 bases and 8 bases, with 14 bases remaining between them. Germline loops: CDR1 DFQATT, CDR2 SNEGSKA (reference sequence). CDR3 nucleotides: TGCAGTGCTAGTTCCCTATCAAGTCATGAGCAGTTCTTC. Translated, it gives CSASSLSSHEQFF.

This clone was recorded a few times. This chain connects TRBV28 to TRBJ1-5, with D possibly TRBD1 on 6 matching bases. V dropped 8 bases and J dropped 5 bases, with 16 bases sitting between them. The CDR3 sequence is 14 residues long. The V gene's germline CDR1 is MDHEN and CDR2 SYDVKM. The CDR3 region has the DNA TGTGCCAGCTATTCAGGGGTGGGGGATCAGCCCCAGCATTTT. Its translation is CASYSGVGDQPQHF.

The CDR3 reads CASSIDGRGRLNTEAFF. The DNA of the CDR3 is TGTGCCAGTAGTATAGATGGCAGGGGGCGATTAAACACTGAAGCTTTCTTT. This sequence joins TRBV19 and TRBJ1-1; 8 bases are shared with TRBD1. The CDR3 length is 17 residues. After removal of 0 bases from V and 2 bases from J, the junction contained 8 bases not matched to a gene. CDR1 is LNHDA, CDR2 SQIVND, per germline (reference sequence).

This clone showed up just a few times. In nucleotides, the CDR3 is TGTGCCAGCAGCCACCGGGACAGGGGGGCCGACGAGCAGTACTTC. Translation: CASSHRDRGADEQYF. The chain is built from TRBV7-8 and TRBJ2-7; 11 bases match TRBD1. V lost 5 bases to trimming and J lost 5 bases; unmatched junction nucleotides: 8. This CDR3 comprises 15 residues. Per germline, CDR1 SGHVS and CDR2 FQNEAQ. Together with reference TRBV7-8 and TRBJ2-7, the CDR3 gives the full variable domain: GAGVSQSPRYKVAKRGQDVALRCDPISGHVSLFWYQQALGQGPEFLTYFQNEAQLDKSGLPSDRFFAERPEGSVSTLKIQRTQQEDSAVYLCASSHRDRGADEQYFGPGTRLTVT.

The rearrangement links TRBV6-5 to TRBJ1-1, with a tentative D call TRBD1 (5 bases). Germline CDR1 is MNHEY and CDR2 is SVGAGI. CDR3 length: 14 residues. Trimming left V 7 bases short and J 1 base short, with 13 bases between. CDR3 region: CASTISQGNTEAFF. Written as DNA, the CDR3 is TGTGCCAGCACCATATCTCAGGGGAACACTGAAGCTTTCTTT.

The rearrangement joins TRBV30 to TRBJ1-1; D is ambiguous. This CDR3 comprises 18 residues. Trimming removed 4 bases at V and 4 bases at J, with 28 bases between. Germline values: CDR1 GTSNPN, CDR2 SVGIG (reference sequence). The CDR3 DNA is TGTGCCTGGACCCTAAATCCCCCCACGGCCGGGAATCCCACTGAAGCTTTCTTT. It specifies CAWTLNPPTAGNPTEAFF.

The V gene is TRBV18, the J gene TRBJ2-1, with 8 positions matching TRBD2. Germline loops: CDR1 KGHSH, CDR2 LQKENI. V was pared by 3 bases and J by 6 bases, with 10 bases of the junction left unmatched. The CDR3 is made up of 16 amino acids. In nucleotides, the CDR3 is TGTGCCAGCTCACCCCCTTATAGCGGGGCACCCAATGAGCAGTTCTTC. Translated, it gives CASSPPYSGAPNEQFF.

This clone was seen once. CDR3: CASSQPPGQETQYF. The CDR3 DNA reads as TGTGCCAGCAGCCAACCACCGGGGCAAGAGACCCAGTACTTC. V and J are TRBV5-4 and TRBJ2-5, with a tentative D call TRBD2 (5 bases). The V gene lost 4 bases and the J gene lost 2 bases, with 12 bases spanning the gap. Germline V gene sequence: CDR1 SGHNT, CDR2 YYREEE (reference sequence). The length of the CDR3 is 14 residues. Based on the CDR3 plus reference TRBV5-4 and TRBJ2-5, the full variable domain is ETGVTQSPTHLIKTRGQQVTLRCSSQSGHNTVSWYQQALGQGPQFIFQYYREEENGRGNFPPRFSGLQFPNYSSELNVNALELDDSALYLCASSQPPGQETQYFGPGTRLLVL.

The chain is built from TRBV29-1 and TRBJ1-5; no reliable D call. The CDR3 runs 12 residues. Trimming pared 4 bases from V and 1 base from J, leaving 5 bases between. Germline V gives CDR1 SQVTM, CDR2 ANQGSEA. The DNA for the CDR3 is TGCAGCGTTGCGGAGAGCAATCAGCCCCAGCATTTT. Amino acids: CSVAESNQPQHF.

The CDR3: CATSRDLSGISYEQYF. The CDR3 DNA reads as TGTGCCACCAGCAGAGATCTCTCCGGGATCTCCTACGAGCAGTACTTC. The J gene is TRBJ2-7, the V gene TRBV15; D might be TRBD2 (5 bases). The CDR3 consists of 16 residues. Between the trimmed V and J ends, which lost 0 bases and 0 bases, there was a span of 12 bases. Looked up from germline, CDR1 is LNHNV and CDR2 is YYDKDF (reference sequence).

The V and J genes are TRBV3-1 (or the pseudogene TRBV3-2) and TRBJ2-1; 8 bases line up with TRBD2. CDR1 and CDR2 from the germline V gene are LGHDT and YNNKEL (reference sequence). The CDR3 is 15 residues long. The J segment lost 7 bases and the V segment lost 4 bases, leaving 9 bases of the junction unmatched. The CDR3 loop reads CASSLLWASGNEQFF. Here the CDR3 DNA reads TGTGCCAGCAGCCTGCTTTGGGCTAGCGGGAATGAGCAGTTCTTC.

The J gene is TRBJ2-5, the V gene TRBV7-2; the match to TRBD2 covers 8 bases. Germline V lookup: CDR1 SGHTA, CDR2 FQGNSA. The CDR3 covers 15 residues. V was pared by 1 base and J by 5 bases, with 6 bases of the junction left unmatched. CDR3 amino acids: CASSLGSGTGETQYF. The CDR3 bases are TGTGCCAGCAGCTTAGGTAGCGGGACGGGGGAGACCCAGTACTTC.

The chain carries TRBV7-3 and TRBJ2-1; D not certain. CDR3 length equals 14 residues. V dropped 2 bases and J dropped 0 bases, with 5 bases sitting between them. Germline loops: CDR1 SGHTA, CDR2 FQGTGA. For the CDR3, the DNA is TGTGCCAGCAGCTTACGGAGCTCCTACAATGAGCAGTTCTTC. Amino acids: CASSLRSSYNEQFF. Based on the CDR3 plus reference TRBV7-3 and TRBJ2-1, the full variable domain is GAGVSQTPSNKVTEKGKYVELRCDPISGHTALYWYRQSLGQGPEFLIYFQGTGAADDSGLPNDRFFAVRPEGSVSTLKIQRTERGDSAVYLCASSLRSSYNEQFFGPGTRLTVL.

This chain's CDR3 is CASSWGTRWQETQYF. The CDR3 DNA follows: TGTGCCAGCAGCTGGGGGACTAGGTGGCAAGAGACCCAGTACTTC. This chain joins TRBV7-8 and TRBJ2-5, with 8 nucleotides matching TRBD2. Germline CDR1 and CDR2: SGHVS and FQNEAQ. V dropped 4 bases and J dropped 2; count of bases not matched to a gene: 6. This CDR3 contains 15 residues.

The genes are TRBV3-1 (or the pseudogene TRBV3-2) and TRBJ2-7, with TRBD1 as a possible D gene (5 bases). Germline V gene sequence: CDR1 LGHDT, CDR2 YNNKEL (reference sequence). CDR3 length: 14 residues. V was clipped by 1 base and J by 2 bases, with 9 bases between them. CDR3 sequence reads: CASSQGQGPYEQYF. DNA for the CDR3: TGTGCCAGCAGCCAAGGGCAGGGCCCCTACGAGCAGTACTTC.

V gene TRBV5-1 combines with J gene TRBJ1-3; D unclear. With 2 bases removed from V and 4 bases from J, the gap between germline ends came to 10 bases. Germline CDR1 is SGHRS and CDR2 is YFSETQ. CDR3 size: 14 residues. DNA for the CDR3: TGCGCCAGCAGCTTTTCGGGGAACGGAAACACCATATATTTT. This sequence encodes CASSFSGNGNTIYF.

J is TRBJ1-5 and V is TRBV19; 7 bases fit TRBD1. This CDR3 is 15 amino acids long. Germline assignment: CDR1 LNHDA and CDR2 SQIVND (reference sequence). The V gene end was trimmed by 9 bases and the J gene end by 2 bases; junction bases not matched to a gene: 10. The CDR3 region has the DNA TGTGCCAGCCGGACAGGCTGGGGCCGCAATCAGCCCCAGCATTTT. Translated, it gives CASRTGWGRNQPQHF.

The chain couples TRBV19 to TRBJ1-2, with 8 bases identical to TRBD1. The junction had 11 bases not matched to a gene; V was cut back by 7 bases and J by 1 base. Germline loops: CDR1 LNHDA, CDR2 SQIVND (reference sequence). There are 16 residues in the CDR3. The CDR3 spells CASTGGTGPINYGYTF. Here the CDR3 DNA reads TGTGCCAGTACCGGGGGGACAGGTCCTATTAACTATGGCTACACCTTC.